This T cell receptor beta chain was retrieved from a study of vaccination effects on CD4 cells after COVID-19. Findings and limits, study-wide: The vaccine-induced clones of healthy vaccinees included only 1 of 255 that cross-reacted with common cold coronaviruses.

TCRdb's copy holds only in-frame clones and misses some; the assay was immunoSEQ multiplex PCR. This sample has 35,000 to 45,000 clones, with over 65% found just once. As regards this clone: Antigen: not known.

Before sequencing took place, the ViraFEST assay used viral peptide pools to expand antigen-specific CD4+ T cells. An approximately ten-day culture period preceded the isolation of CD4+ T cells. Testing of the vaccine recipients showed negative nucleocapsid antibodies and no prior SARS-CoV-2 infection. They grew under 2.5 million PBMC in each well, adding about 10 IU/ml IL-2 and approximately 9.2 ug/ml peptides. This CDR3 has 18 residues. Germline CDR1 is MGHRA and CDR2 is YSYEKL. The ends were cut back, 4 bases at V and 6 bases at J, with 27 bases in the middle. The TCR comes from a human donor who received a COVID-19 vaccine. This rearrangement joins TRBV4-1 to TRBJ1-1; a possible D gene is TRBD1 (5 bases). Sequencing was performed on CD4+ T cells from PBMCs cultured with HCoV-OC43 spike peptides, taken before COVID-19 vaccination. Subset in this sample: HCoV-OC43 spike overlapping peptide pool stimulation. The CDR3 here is CASSPGAWYGAVPSEAFF. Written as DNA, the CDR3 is TGCGCCAGCAGCCCCGGGGCGTGGTATGGGGCGGTACCCTCTGAAGCTTTCTTT.